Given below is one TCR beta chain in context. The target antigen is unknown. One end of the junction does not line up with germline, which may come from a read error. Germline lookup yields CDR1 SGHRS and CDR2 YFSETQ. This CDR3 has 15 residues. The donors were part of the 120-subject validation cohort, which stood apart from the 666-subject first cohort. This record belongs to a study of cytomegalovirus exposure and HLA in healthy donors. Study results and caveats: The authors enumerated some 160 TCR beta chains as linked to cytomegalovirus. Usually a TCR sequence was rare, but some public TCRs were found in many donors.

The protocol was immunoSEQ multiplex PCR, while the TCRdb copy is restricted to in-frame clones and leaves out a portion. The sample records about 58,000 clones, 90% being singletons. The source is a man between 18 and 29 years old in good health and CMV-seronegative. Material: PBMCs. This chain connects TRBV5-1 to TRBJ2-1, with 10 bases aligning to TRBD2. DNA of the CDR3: TGCGCCAGCAGCTTGGAAGCGGGAGGGGCGCACGAGGGGGTCTTC. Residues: CASSLEAGGAHEGVF.